This section outlines one TCR beta chain sequence together with its context. The antigen is unknown. Profiling relied on immunoSEQ multiplex PCR, and the TCRdb table lists in-frame clones only, not all of them. The data hold about 480,000 clones, with over 75% observed a single time. In germline, CDR1 is MNHNS, CDR2 SASEGT. V lost 5 bases to trimming and J lost 2 bases, with 14 bases between them. This CDR3 is 15 amino acids long. This specimen belongs to a study of shared clonotypes between healthy human individuals. For the study at large: The donors, two women and a few men, were aged 18 to 49.

Study-level findings and limits: Investigators collected only blood, and repertoires in tissues likely differ. The genetic and exposure-history diversity represented was limited by few donors.

Sequences were obtained from PBMCs. The chain links TRBV6-1 to TRBJ2-3; D perhaps matches TRBD1 (6 bases). The clonotype comes from a woman in her 40s in good health. Some clones in this sample may be carry-over from other donors' samples. CDR3 bases: TGTGCCAGCAGTCACCGGGACACAAACACAGATACGCAGTATTTT. Its translation is CASSHRDTNTDTQYF.